This TCR beta chain was obtained from a study of blood T cell repertoires in COVID-19. Overall study: Acute-phase and convalescent COVID-19 samples originated in the United States, Italy and Spain. T cells, B-cell-depleted T cells, or PBMCs supplied cDNA or gDNA.

In the authors' workflow: Estimation of nucleated cell counts relied on the amplification of reference gene primers. Using immunoSEQ multiplex PCR, the repertoire was profiled, and TCRdb retains in-frame clones only, with some absent. V and J calls plus clone size are reproduced from that table; the DNA served to infer D and trimming. Of 40,000 or so clones listed, about 85% are singletons. The source of this sequence is a human donor in a cohort sampled during active COVID-19. Source material: peripheral blood.

In nucleotides, the CDR3 is TGTGCCAGCAGCTTGGCGGGGGGCAGAGGAGGCTACACCTTC. Translated: CASSLAGGRGGYTF. The chain carries TRBV5-4 and TRBJ1-2; maybe TRBD1 (6 bases). The V and J ends lost 0 bases and 8 bases respectively, with 14 bases between them. The CDR3 is made up of 14 amino acids. Germline loops: CDR1 SGHNT, CDR2 YYREEE (reference sequence).